This TCR beta chain comes out of a study of beta chain features in type 1 diabetes. Sequenced material consisted of expressed TCRB transcripts (all of the isolated RNA was reverse transcribed). Sequencing used immunoSEQ multiplex PCR; TCRdb keeps in-frame clones, though not all of them. The data show 300,000 to 350,000 clones, approximately 13% seen once. Without exception, sorted populations had purity beyond 98%. Broader study findings: Among all four CD4+ subsets, Type 1 diabetes patients had TCRB CDR3s that were moderately but significantly shorter. At VDJ recombination sites, type 1 diabetes patients had fewer insertions and more deleted nucleotides.

This clone was seen more than once but under ten times. Its antigen is as yet unknown. V lost 7 bases and J lost 8, with 18 bases in between. CDR3 length equals 14 residues. Per germline, CDR1 MDHEN and CDR2 SYDVKM. The sample taken for sequencing was naive CD4+ T cells from blood. The receptor comes from a young woman with type 1 diabetes. The V gene is TRBV28, the J gene TRBJ2-1; tentative D call: TRBD2 (6 bases). The CDR3 protein is CASKGGTLGHEQFF. For the CDR3, the DNA is TGTGCCAGCAAAGGCGGGACTCTTGGGCATGAGCAGTTCTTC.